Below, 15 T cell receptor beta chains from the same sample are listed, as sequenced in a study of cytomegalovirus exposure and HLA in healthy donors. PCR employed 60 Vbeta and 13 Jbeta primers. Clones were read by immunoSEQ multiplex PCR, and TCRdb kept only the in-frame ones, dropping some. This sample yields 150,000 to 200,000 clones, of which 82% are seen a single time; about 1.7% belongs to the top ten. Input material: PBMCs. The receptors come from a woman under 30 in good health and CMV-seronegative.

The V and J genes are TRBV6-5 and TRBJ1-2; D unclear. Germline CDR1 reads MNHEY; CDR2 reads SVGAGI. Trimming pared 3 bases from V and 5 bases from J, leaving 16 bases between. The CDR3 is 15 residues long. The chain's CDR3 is CASSYLGGLLYGYTF. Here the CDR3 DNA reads TGTGCCAGCAGTTATTTAGGAGGCTTGCTATATGGCTACACCTTC.

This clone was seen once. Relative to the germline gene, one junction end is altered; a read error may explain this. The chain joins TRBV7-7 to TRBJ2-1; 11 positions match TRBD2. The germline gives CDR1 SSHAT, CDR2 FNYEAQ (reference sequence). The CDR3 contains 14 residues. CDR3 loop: CASSLAGGDNEQFF. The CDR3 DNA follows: TGTGCTAGCAGCTTAGCGGGAGGGGACAATGAGCAGTTCTTC. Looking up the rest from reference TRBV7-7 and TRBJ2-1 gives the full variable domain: GAGVSQSPRYKVTKRGQDVTLRCDPISSHATLYWYQQALGQGPEFLTYFNYEAQPDKSGLPSDRFSAERPEGSISTLTIQRTEQRDSAMYRCASSLAGGDNEQFFGPGTRLTVL.

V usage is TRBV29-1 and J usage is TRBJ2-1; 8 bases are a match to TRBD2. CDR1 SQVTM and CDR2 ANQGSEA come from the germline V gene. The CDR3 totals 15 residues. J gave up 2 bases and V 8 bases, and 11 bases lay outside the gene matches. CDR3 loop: CSPRAGELAYNEQFF. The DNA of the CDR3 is TGCAGCCCTCGAGCGGGAGAGCTAGCCTACAATGAGCAGTTCTTC.

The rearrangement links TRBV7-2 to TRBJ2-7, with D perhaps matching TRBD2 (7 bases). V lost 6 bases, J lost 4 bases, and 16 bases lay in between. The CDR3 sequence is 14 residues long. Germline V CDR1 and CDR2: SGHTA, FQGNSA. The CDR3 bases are TGTGCCAGCAGTAGGGGGGGCCCGCAATACGAGCAGTACTTC. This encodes CASSRGGPQYEQYF.

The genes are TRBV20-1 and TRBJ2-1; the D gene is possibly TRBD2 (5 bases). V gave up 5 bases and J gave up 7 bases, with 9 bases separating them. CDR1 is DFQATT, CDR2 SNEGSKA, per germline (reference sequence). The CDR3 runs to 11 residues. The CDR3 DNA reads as TGCAGTGCTTTACTAGTAAATGAGCAGTTCTTC. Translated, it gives CSALLVNEQFF.

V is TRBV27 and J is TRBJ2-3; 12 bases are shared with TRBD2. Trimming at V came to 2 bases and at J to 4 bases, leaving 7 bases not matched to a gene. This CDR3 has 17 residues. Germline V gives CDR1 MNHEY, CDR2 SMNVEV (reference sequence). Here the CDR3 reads CASSLRLAGEPADTQYF. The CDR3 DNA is TGTGCCAGCAGTTTAAGACTAGCGGGAGAGCCGGCAGATACGCAGTATTTT.

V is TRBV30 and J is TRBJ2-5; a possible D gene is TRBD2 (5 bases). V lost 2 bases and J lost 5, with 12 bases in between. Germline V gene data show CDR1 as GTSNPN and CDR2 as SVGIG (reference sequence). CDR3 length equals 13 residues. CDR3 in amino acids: CAWSFGSGETQYF. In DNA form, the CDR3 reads TGTGCCTGGAGTTTCGGGTCGGGGGAGACCCAGTACTTC.

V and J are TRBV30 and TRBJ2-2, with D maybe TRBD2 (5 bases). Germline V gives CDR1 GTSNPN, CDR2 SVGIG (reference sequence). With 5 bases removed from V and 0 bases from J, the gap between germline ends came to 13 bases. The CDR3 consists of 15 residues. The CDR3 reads CAWHVAYANTGELFF. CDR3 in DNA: TGTGCCTGGCATGTAGCGTACGCGAACACCGGGGAGCTGTTTTTT. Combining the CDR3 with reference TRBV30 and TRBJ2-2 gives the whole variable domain SQTIHQWPATLVQPVGSPLSLECTVEGTSNPNLYWYRQAAGRGLQLLFYSVGIGQISSEVPQNLSASRPQDRQFILSSKKLLLSDSGFYLCAWHVAYANTGELFFGEGSRLTVL.

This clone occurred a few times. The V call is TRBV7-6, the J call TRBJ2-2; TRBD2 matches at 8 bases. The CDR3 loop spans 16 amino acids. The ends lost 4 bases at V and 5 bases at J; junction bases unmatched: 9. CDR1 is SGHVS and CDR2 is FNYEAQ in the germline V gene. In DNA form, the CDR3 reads TGTGCCAGCAGCTCCATAGCGGGGTTAGGAACCGGGGAGCTGTTTTTT. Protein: CASSSIAGLGTGELFF.

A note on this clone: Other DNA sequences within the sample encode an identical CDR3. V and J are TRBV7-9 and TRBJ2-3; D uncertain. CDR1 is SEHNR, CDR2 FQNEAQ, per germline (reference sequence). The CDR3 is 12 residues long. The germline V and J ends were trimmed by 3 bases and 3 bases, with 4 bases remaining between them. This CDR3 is CASSLSTDTQYF. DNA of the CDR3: TGTGCCAGCAGCTTGTCTACAGATACGCAGTATTTT. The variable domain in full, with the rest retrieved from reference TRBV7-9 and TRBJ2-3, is DTGVSQNPRHKITKRGQNVTFRCDPISEHNRLYWYRQTLGQGPEFLTYFQNEAQLEKSRLLSDRFSAERPKGSFSTLEIQRTEQGDSAMYLCASSLSTDTQYFGPGTRLTVL.

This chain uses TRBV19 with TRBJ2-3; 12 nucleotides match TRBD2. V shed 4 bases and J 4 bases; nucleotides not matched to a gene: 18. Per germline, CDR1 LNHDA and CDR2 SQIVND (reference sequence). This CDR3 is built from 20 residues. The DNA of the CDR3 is TGTGCCAGTAGTACCCAGCGACTAGCGGGAGTAGGGTTTGATGCAGATACGCAGTATTTT. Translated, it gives CASSTQRLAGVGFDADTQYF.

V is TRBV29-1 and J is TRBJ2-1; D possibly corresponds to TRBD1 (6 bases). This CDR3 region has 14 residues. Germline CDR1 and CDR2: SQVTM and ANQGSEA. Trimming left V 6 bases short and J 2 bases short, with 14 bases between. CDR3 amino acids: CSVLGDITYNEQFF. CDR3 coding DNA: TGCAGCGTGCTCGGGGACATAACCTACAATGAGCAGTTCTTC.

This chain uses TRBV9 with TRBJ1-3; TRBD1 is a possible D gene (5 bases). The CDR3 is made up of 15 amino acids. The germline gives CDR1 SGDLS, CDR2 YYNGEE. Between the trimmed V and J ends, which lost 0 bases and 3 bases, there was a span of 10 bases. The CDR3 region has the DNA TGTGCCAGCAGCGTAGCCGTCGGGGGTGGAAACACCATATATTTT. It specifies CASSVAVGGGNTIYF.

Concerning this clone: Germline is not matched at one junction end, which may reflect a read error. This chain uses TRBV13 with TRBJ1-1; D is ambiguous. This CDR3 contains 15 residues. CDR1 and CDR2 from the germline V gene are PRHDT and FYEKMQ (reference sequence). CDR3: CATSLGLLLGTEAFF. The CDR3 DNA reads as TGTGCCACCAGCCTCGGTCTCCTTCTTGGCACTGAAGCTTTCTTT. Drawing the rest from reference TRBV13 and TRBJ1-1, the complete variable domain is AAGVIQSPRHLIKEKRETATLKCYPIPRHDTVYWYQQGPGQDPQFLISFYEKMQSDKGSIPDRFSAQQFSDYHSELNMSSLELGDSALYFCATSLGLLLGTEAFFGQGTRLTVV.

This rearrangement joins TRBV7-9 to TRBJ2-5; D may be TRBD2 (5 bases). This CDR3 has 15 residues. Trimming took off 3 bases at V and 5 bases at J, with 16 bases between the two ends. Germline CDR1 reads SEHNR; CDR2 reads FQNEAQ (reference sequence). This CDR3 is CASSFASSGGETQYF. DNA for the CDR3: TGTGCCAGCAGCTTTGCCTCGAGCGGCGGGGAGACCCAGTACTTC.